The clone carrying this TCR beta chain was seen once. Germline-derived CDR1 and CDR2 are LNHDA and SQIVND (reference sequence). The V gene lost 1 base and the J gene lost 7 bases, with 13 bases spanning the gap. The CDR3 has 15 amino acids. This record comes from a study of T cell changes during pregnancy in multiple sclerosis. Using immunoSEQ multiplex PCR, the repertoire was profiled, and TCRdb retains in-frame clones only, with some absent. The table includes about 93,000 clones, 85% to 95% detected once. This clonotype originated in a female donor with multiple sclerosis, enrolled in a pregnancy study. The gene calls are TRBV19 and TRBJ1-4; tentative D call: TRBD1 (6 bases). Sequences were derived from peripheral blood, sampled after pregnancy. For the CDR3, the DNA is TGTGCCAGTAGTATAGGACGGGGGGCGCCTGAAAAACTGTTTTTT. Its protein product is CASSIGRGAPEKLFF. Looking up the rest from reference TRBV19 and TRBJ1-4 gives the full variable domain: DGGITQSPKYLFRKEGQNVTLSCEQNLNHDAMYWYRQDPGQGLRLIYYSQIVNDFQKGDIAEGYSVSREKKESFPLTVTSAQKNPTAFYLCASSIGRGAPEKLFFGSGTQLSVL.